This T cell receptor (beta chain) comes out of a study of blood T cell repertoires in COVID-19. Study-level information: T cells, B-cell-depleted T cells, or PBMCs supplied cDNA or gDNA.

Germline V CDR1 and CDR2: SGHRS, YFSETQ. The CDR3 runs 14 residues. The V gene end was trimmed by 6 bases and the J gene end by 1 base; junction bases not matched to a gene: 6. Per the original data handling: Amplifying reference gene primers gave estimates of nucleated cell counts. This table comes from immunoSEQ multiplex PCR, and its TCRdb copy is limited to in-frame clones, with some not included. V and J calls and clone size come straight from that table; D and trimming were deduced from the DNA. The data show tens of thousands of clones, 75% to 85% seen once. This TCR derives from a woman of 80 years or more with acute or convalescent COVID-19. Sequencing was done on a sample of peripheral blood. The chain recombines TRBV5-1 with TRBJ1-1, with 7 bases that match TRBD1. In DNA form, the CDR3 reads TGCGCCAGCATGACCGGGACAGCGAACACTGAAGCTTTCTTT. It codes for CASMTGTANTEAFF.